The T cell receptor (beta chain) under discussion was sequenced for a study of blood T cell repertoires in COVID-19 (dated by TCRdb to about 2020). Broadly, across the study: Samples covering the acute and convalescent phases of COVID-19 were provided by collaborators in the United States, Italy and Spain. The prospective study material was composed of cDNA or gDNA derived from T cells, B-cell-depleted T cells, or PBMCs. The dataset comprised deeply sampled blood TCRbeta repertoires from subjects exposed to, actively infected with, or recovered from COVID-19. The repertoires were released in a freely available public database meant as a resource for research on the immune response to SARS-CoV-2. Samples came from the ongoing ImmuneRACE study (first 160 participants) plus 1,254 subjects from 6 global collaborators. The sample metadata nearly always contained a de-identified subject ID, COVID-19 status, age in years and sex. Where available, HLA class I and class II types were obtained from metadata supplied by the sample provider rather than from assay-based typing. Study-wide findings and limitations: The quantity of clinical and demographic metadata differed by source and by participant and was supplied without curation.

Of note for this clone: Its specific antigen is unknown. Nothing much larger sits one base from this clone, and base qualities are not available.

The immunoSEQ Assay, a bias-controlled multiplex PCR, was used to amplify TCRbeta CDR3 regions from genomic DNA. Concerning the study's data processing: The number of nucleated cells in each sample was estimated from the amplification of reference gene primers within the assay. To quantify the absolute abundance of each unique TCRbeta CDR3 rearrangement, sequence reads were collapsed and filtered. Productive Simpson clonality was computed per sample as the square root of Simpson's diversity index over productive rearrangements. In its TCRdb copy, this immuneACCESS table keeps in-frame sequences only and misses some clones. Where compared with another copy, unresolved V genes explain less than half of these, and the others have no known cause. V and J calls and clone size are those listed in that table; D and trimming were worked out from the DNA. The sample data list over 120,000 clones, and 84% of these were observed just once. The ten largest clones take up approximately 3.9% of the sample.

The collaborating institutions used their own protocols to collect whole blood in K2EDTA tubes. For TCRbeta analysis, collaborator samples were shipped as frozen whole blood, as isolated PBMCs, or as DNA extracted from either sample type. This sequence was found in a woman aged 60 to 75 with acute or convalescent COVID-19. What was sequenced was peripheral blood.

The bases read TGTGCCAGCAATTCGCCTAGCGGGAGTCACACCGGGGAGCTGTTTTTT. Its translation is CASNSPSGSHTGELFF. In this chain, TRBV28 is recombined with TRBJ2-2, with 10 junctional bases fitting TRBD2. CDR1 is given as MDHEN and CDR2 as SYDVKM, both from the germline V gene. The CDR3, from cysteine to phenylalanine, totals 16 residues. Only the CDR3 DNA is retained, 48 bases long and in frame from the first base. Relative to germline, V is missing 7 bases and J is missing 3 bases, with 8 bases of the junction outside any gene match.